The rows below give T cell receptor beta chains drawn from one sample of a study of shared T cell receptors in the human thymus. Some clones are missing from TCRdb's copy, which holds only in-frame ones; the method was immunoSEQ multiplex PCR. The sample carries 640,000 or so clones, around 87% recorded once. The data were also submitted as part of a second study, on human thymus T cells.

The sequenced sample consisted of thymocytes. The receptors come from a boy younger than two with a congenital heart defect. CDR3s include the opening cysteine and the closing phenylalanine or tryptophan. D genes are given only for firm matches. Only part of the rows carry a size: once, few, many, or a class if the clone is expanded.

clone_size j_call v_call d_call cdr3_nt cdr3_aa
- TRBJ1-4 TRBV27 TRBD1 TGTGCCAGCAGTCCAAGGACAGGGGGCGTTGAAAAACTGTTTTTT CASSPRTGGVEKLFF
few TRBJ2-7 TRBV7-9 - TGTGCCAGCAGCTTAGGTCCAGGAATGTCTTACGAGCAGTACTTC CASSLGPGMSYEQYF
once TRBJ1-3 TRBV30 - TGTGCCTGGATCACGGGGATTGGAAACACCATATATTTT CAWITGIGNTIYF
- TRBJ1-1 TRBV10-3 - TGTGCCATCAGTGGAGACAGGTGGAACACTGAAGCTTTCTTT CAISGDRWNTEAFF
once TRBJ2-5 TRBV11-1 - TGTGCCAGCAGCTTGGCTGGAGGGCCACGGGAGACCCAGTACTTC CASSLAGGPRETQYF
- TRBJ1-2 TRBV11-2 - TGTGCCAGCAGCTTAACTCGGGGGGGCTCTGGCTACACCTTC CASSLTRGGSGYTF
- TRBJ1-1 TRBV5-5 - TGTGCCAGCAGCTACAGGGTTACGATGAACACTGAAGCTTTCTTT CASSYRVTMNTEAFF
- TRBJ1-5 TRBV18 TRBD1 TGTGCCAGCTCACCGCCTGGACAGGGGGCCTCTCAGCCCCAGCATTTT CASSPPGQGASQPQHF
- TRBJ2-7 TRBV7-2 TRBD1 TGTGCCAGCAGCCAAGACAGGGACAGCTCCTACGAGCAGTACTTC CASSQDRDSSYEQYF
- TRBJ1-2 TRBV7-2 - TGTGCCAGCAGCTTAGATAACAGGCGTAACTATGGCTACACCTTC CASSLDNRRNYGYTF
- TRBJ2-1 TRBV4-1 - TGCGCCAGCAGCCAAGACAGGATTAGCGTAAAGAGCTCCTACAATGAGCAGTTCTTC CASSQDRISVKSSYNEQFF
- TRBJ2-5 TRBV2 - TGTGCCAGCAGTGAAGCGGACCCCGGGGAGGTCTTACAAGAGACCCAGTACTTC CASSEADPGEVLQETQYF
once TRBJ2-3 TRBV5-6 TRBD2 TGTGCCAGCAGCTTGGGCGGGGGGAAAGGGTATTTT CASSLGGGKGYF
- TRBJ2-7 TRBV10-3 TRBD2 TGTGCCATCCGGGGGGGAGGGCGGACCCCCTACGAGCAGTACTTC CAIRGGGRTPYEQYF
- TRBJ2-1 TRBV6-1 - TGTGCCAGCAGTGGGCAGGGGGGCTCCTACAATGAGCAGTTCTTC CASSGQGGSYNEQFF
- TRBJ1-1 TRBV28 - TGTGCCAGCAGTTCCAGTGGACGTCAGGGCTTGAACACTGAAGCTTTCTTT CASSSSGRQGLNTEAFF
once TRBJ2-7 TRBV7-9 - TGTGCCAGCAGCTTTACCCACTACTCCTACGAGCAGTACTTC CASSFTHYSYEQYF
- TRBJ2-7 TRBV29-1 TRBD1 TGCAGCGTCGCTGGCGAGGACAGGGGGTACGAGCAGTACTTC CSVAGEDRGYEQYF
- TRBJ1-1 TRBV7-9 TRBD1 TGTGCCACCCACAGGGGTGAGGGTGAAGCTTTCTTT CATHRGEGEAFF
- TRBJ1-6 TRBV7-9 - TGTGCCAGCAGCTTAGATCCAGGAGGGAATTCACCCCTCCACTTT CASSLDPGGNSPLHF